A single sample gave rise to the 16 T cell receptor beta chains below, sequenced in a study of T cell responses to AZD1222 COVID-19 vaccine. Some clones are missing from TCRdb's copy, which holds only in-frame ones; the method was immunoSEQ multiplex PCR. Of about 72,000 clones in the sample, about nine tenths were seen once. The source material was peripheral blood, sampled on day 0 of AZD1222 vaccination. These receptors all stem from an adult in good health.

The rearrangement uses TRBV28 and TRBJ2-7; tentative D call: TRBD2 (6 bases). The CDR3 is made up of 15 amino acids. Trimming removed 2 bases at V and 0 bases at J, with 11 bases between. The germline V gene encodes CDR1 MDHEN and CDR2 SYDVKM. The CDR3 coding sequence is TGTGCCAGCAGTTTAGTCGTAGCGGCCTCCTACGAGCAGTACTTC. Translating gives CASSLVVAASYEQYF.

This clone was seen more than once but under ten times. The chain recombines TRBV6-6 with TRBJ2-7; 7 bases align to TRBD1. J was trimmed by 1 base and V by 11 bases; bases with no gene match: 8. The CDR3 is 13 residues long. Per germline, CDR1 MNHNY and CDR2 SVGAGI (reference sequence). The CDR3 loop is CASRDRASYEQYF. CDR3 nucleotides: TGTGCCTCCCGTGACAGGGCTTCCTACGAGCAGTACTTC.

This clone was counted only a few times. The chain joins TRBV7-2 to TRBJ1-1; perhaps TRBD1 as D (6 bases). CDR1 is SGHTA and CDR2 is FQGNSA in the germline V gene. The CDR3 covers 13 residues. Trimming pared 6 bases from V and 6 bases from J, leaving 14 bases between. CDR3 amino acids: CASRVGALPEAFF. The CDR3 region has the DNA TGTGCCAGCAGGGTGGGGGCTCTTCCTGAAGCTTTCTTT.

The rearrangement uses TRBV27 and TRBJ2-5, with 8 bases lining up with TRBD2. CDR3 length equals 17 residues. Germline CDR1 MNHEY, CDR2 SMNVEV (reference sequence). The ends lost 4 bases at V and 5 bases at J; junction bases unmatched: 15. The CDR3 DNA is TGTGCCAGCAGTTCGGGTACTAGCGGACAGTCTTGGGAGACCCAGTACTTC. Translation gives CASSSGTSGQSWETQYF.

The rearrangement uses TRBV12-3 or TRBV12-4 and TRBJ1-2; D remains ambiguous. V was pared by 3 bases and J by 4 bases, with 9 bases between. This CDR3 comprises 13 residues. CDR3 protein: CASSLGRLYGYTF. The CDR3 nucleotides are TGTGCCAGCAGTTTGGGCAGGCTCTATGGCTACACCTTC.

The CDR3 DNA reads TGCGCCAGCAGCTACACAGGGGGCGCCAGTAACGAGCAGTACTTC. Its translation is CASSYTGGASNEQYF. This rearrangement joins TRBV5-1 to TRBJ2-7; 9 bases are shared with TRBD1. Germline values: CDR1 SGHRS, CDR2 YFSETQ. This CDR3 has 15 residues. Trimming removed 3 bases from V and 5 bases from J; junction bases left unmatched: 9.

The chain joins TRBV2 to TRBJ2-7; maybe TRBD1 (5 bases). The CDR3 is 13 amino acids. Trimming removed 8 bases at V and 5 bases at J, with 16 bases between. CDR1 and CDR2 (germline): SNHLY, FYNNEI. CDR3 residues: CASSDRPIDEQYF. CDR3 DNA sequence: TGTGCCAGCTCCGACAGACCGATCGACGAGCAGTACTTC.

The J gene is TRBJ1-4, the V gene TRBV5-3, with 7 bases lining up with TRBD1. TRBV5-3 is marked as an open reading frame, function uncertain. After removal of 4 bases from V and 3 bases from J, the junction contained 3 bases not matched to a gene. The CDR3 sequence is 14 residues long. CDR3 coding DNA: TGTGCCAGAAGCCTGGGACAGCCTAATGAAAAACTGTTTTTT. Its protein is CARSLGQPNEKLFF.

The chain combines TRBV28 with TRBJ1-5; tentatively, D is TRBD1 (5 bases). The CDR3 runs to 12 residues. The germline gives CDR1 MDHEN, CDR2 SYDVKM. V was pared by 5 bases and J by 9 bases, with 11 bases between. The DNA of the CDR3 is TGTGCCAGCAGTCTAGGGACGATGCCCCAGCATTTT. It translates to CASSLGTMPQHF.

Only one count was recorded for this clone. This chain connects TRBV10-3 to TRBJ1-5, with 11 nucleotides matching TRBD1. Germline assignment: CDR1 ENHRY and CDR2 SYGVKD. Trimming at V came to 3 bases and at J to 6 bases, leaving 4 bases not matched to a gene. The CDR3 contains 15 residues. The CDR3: CAISDGTGGRQPQHF. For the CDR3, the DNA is TGTGCCATCAGTGACGGGACAGGGGGGCGTCAGCCCCAGCATTTT.

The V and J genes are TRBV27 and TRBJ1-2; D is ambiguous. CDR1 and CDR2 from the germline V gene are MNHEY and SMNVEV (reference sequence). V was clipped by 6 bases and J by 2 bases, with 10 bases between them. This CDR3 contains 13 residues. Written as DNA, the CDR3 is TGTGCCAGCAGCAGAGACGGAAACTATGGCTACACCTTC. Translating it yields CASSRDGNYGYTF.

For the CDR3, the DNA is TGTGCCAGTAGTACCTGGGACAGCTACAATGAGCAGTTCTTC. Encoded protein: CASSTWDSYNEQFF. The chain links TRBV19 to TRBJ2-1, with 7 bases identical to TRBD1. The CDR3 extends over 14 amino acids. V was clipped by 4 bases and J by 3 bases; unmatched bases: 3. Germline CDR1 LNHDA, CDR2 SQIVND (reference sequence).

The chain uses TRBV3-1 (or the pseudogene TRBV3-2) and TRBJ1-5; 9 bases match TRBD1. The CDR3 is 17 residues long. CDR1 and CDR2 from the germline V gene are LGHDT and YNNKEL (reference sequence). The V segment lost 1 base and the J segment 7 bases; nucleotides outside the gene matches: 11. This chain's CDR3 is CASSQGIRDRVQQPQHF. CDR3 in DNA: TGTGCCAGCAGCCAAGGAATACGGGACAGGGTACAGCAGCCCCAGCATTTT.

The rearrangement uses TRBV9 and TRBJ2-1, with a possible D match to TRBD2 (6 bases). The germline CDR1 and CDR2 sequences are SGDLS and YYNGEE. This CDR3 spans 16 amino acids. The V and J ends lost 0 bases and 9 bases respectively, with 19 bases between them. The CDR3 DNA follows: TGTGCCAGCAGCGTAGATCAAGGGACTTCGGGCTTTGAGCAGTTCTTC. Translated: CASSVDQGTSGFEQFF.

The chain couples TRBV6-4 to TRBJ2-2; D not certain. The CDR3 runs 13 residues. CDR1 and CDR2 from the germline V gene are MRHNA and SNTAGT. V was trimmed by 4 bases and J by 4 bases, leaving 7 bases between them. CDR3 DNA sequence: TGTGCCAGCAGTGTCGAGGCCACCGGGGAGCTGTTTTTT. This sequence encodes CASSVEATGELFF.

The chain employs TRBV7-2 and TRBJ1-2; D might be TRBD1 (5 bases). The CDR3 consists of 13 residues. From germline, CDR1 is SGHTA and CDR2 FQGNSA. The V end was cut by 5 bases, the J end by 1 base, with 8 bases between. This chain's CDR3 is CASSHDSNYGYTF. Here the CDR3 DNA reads TGTGCCAGCAGCCACGACAGTAACTATGGCTACACCTTC.